This T cell receptor beta chain is from a study of graft-versus-host responses after intestinal transplantation. Across the study: Following induction with anti-thymocyte globulin, all recipients were given tacrolimus and steroids for 2 to 4 years. Broader study findings: GvH clones surfaced in recipient marrow, some emerging earlier in ileum or blood.

A note on this clone: As yet, its antigen is unknown.

Profiled with immunoSEQ multiplex PCR; TCRdb holds only in-frame clones, not every one. The profile covers roughly 89,000 clones, with roughly 91% appearing a single time and less than 0.1% taken by the ten largest. This sequence was found in a human donor who received an intestinal transplant. The sequenced sample was unstimulated CD4+ T cells sorted from spleen or lymph node cells, obtained before intestinal transplant.

The CDR3, as DNA: TGTGCCAGCAGCTTAAAGGCAGGGGGGTCCAGTGAGCAGTTCTTC. Amino acid sequence: CASSLKAGGSSEQFF. The gene calls are TRBV7-7 and TRBJ2-1; tentative D call: TRBD1 (7 bases). The CDR3 consists of 15 residues. Germline loops: CDR1 SSHAT, CDR2 FNYEAQ (reference sequence). With 2 bases removed from V and 9 bases from J, the gap between germline ends came to 17 bases.